Listed here are 22 T cell receptor beta chains from one sample, sequenced in a study of low-dose radiotherapy and immunotherapy resistance in tumors (dated by TCRdb to about 2022). Interpreted using the paper, the time point label stands for: after trial treatment. The sample's treatment or condition label is to be understood as: LDRT plus nivolumab, ipilimumab, low-dose cyclophosphamide and aspirin (RACIN trial). Sequencing instrument: Illumina HiSeq 2500. To make first-strand cDNA, Superscript III was used along with a set of TRAV- and TRBV-specific primers so that both the TCRalpha and TCRbeta chains were covered. TCRs were amplified for 20 PCR cycles with Phusion, using a constant-region primer paired with the adapter attached to the V primers. TCRdb reprocessing: public reads trimmed at Q25 with fastp, clones called with MiXCR, in-frame beta chains kept. Identical CDR3 proteins give one entry, which carries the most common genes and DNA. Present in this sample are roughly 40,000 distinct CDR3 sequences, less than 30% of which were seen just once. The top ten constitute 10% of the sample.

Specimen: PBMCs, collected after low-dose radiotherapy plus immunotherapy. The receptors shown here come from a male donor with prostate cancer.

The chain links TRBV13 to TRBJ2-2; the match to TRBD1 covers 10 bases. From germline, CDR1 is PRHDT and CDR2 FYEKMQ (reference sequence). CDR3 length: 13 amino acids. Losses at the gene ends were 8 bases for V and 6 bases for J; bases not matched to a gene: 3. CDR3 sequence (DNA): TGTGCCAGCGGGACAGGGGAGTCCGGGGAGCTGTTTTTT. It is translated as CASGTGESGELFF.

This clonotype was detected ten times or more. The chain is built from TRBV9 and TRBJ2-1, with 8 bases matching TRBD1. V was pared by 0 bases and J by 6 bases, with 5 bases of the junction left unmatched. The CDR3 contains 15 residues. From germline, CDR1 is SGDLS and CDR2 YYNGEE. The CDR3 DNA sequence: TGTGCCAGCAGCGTAGGATTGGGGACAGGCAATGAGCAGTTCTTC. This gives the protein CASSVGLGTGNEQFF.

V is TRBV13 and J is TRBJ2-3; D is uncertain. V shed 5 bases and J shed 6 bases, with 6 bases lying between them. The germline V gene encodes CDR1 PRHDT and CDR2 FYEKMQ (reference sequence). The CDR3 has 11 residues. CDR3 sequence reads: CASSIRDTQYF. As DNA, the CDR3 is TGTGCCAGCAGCATCAGGGATACGCAGTATTTT.

The chain recombines TRBV7-8 with TRBJ2-7; D is ambiguous. The CDR3 is 13 residues long. Germline V gene sequence: CDR1 SGHVS, CDR2 FQNEAQ. Trimming stripped 2 bases from V and 1 base from J, with 6 bases between. The DNA for the CDR3 is TGTGCCAGCAGCTTATGGCAGTCCTACGAGCAGTACTTC. This translates into CASSLWQSYEQYF.

Of note for this clonotype: A far larger clone is just one base off, so this is likely a read error. The V gene is TRBV5-4, the J gene TRBJ2-1; 7 bases match TRBD1. Germline CDR1 is SGHNT and CDR2 is YYREEE (reference sequence). The junction had 14 bases not matched to a gene; V was cut back by 4 bases and J by 10 bases. The CDR3 consists of 15 residues. The CDR3 DNA follows: TGTGCCAGCAGCCGCACCCCGGGACAGCTCTACGAGCAGTTCTTC. Protein product: CASSRTPGQLYEQFF.

This clonotype has at least ten counts. The gene calls are TRBV4-1 and TRBJ1-3; D gene ambiguous. CDR1 and CDR2 (germline): MGHRA, YSYEKL. V was pared by 1 base and J by 2 bases, with 6 bases between. CDR3 size: 14 residues. The CDR3 sequence: CASSQVGAGNTIYF. DNA for the CDR3: TGCGCCAGCAGCCAAGTTGGAGCTGGAAACACCATATATTTT.

This clonotype was counted once. The gene calls are TRBV6-1 and TRBJ1-6; no clear D gene. The CDR3 totals 11 residues. Germline CDR1 and CDR2: MNHNS and SASEGT. Trimming took off 4 bases at V and 11 bases at J, with 6 bases between the two ends. The CDR3 protein is CASSAMAPLHF. The CDR3 region has the DNA TGTGCCAGCAGTGCGATGGCACCCCTCCACTTT.

The V gene is TRBV13, the J gene TRBJ2-3, with D unclear. The CDR3 loop spans 12 amino acids. Germline CDR1 is PRHDT and CDR2 is FYEKMQ (reference sequence). Trimming took 3 bases from V and 4 from J, leaving 5 bases between them. The CDR3 loop reads CASSLQADTQYF. In DNA, the CDR3 is TGTGCCAGCAGCTTGCAGGCAGATACGCAGTATTTT.

This clonotype showed up many times. The chain joins TRBV6-6 to TRBJ2-7; D is uncertain. This CDR3 comprises 13 residues. Trimming removed 0 bases at V and 4 bases at J, with 7 bases between. Germline lookup yields CDR1 MNHNY and CDR2 SVGAGI (reference sequence). The DNA of the CDR3 is TGTGCCAGCAGTTACTCGACCGGTTACGAGCAGTACTTC. Translating gives CASSYSTGYEQYF.

This clonotype showed up many times. This sequence joins TRBV7-9 and TRBJ2-1; the D gene is possibly TRBD1 (5 bases). This CDR3 contains 13 residues. Germline CDR1 and CDR2: SEHNR and FQNEAQ (reference sequence). The V and J ends lost 0 bases and 10 bases respectively, with 10 bases between them. The CDR3, as DNA: TGTGCCAGCAGCTTAGCTCAGGGAACGGAGCAGTTCTTC. Translating it yields CASSLAQGTEQFF.

This clonotype was seen ten or more times. This chain joins TRBV5-4 and TRBJ2-1, with 7 bases aligning to TRBD2. With 1 base clipped from V and 2 bases from J, the junction kept 9 bases outside the gene matches. The germline gives CDR1 SGHNT, CDR2 YYREEE (reference sequence). The CDR3 runs 17 residues. The CDR3 spells CASSLKGAGATYNEQFF. Here the CDR3 DNA reads TGTGCCAGCAGCTTGAAGGGTGCGGGAGCGACCTACAATGAGCAGTTCTTC.

This clonotype was found many times. The chain uses TRBV6-2 or TRBV6-3 and TRBJ2-7; 8 bases are shared with TRBD1. The V gene end was trimmed by 8 bases and the J gene end by 0 bases; junction bases not matched to a gene: 9. This CDR3 has 15 residues. Per germline, CDR1 MNHEY and CDR2 SVGEGT. The CDR3 loop reads CASRRDRQSSYEQYF. DNA for the CDR3: TGTGCCAGCCGAAGGGACAGGCAGAGCTCCTACGAGCAGTACTTC.

This clonotype showed up just once. This likely reflects a read error, since a far larger clone is one base away. The rearrangement uses TRBV30 and TRBJ2-1; the match to TRBD1 covers 9 bases. The CDR3 extends over 16 amino acids. Germline assignment: CDR1 GTSNPN and CDR2 SVGIG (reference sequence). The junction had 13 bases not matched to a gene; V was cut back by 0 bases and J by 10 bases. This CDR3 is CAWSVPWDREDYEQFF. CDR3 coding DNA: TGTGCCTGGAGTGTACCATGGGACAGGGAAGACTACGAGCAGTTCTTC.

In this sample, this clonotype turned up many times. The chain recombines TRBV19 with TRBJ1-5; a possible D gene is TRBD1 (6 bases). Germline V lookup: CDR1 LNHDA, CDR2 SQIVND (reference sequence). The ends were cut back, 8 bases at V and 4 bases at J, with 12 bases in the middle. The CDR3 has 13 amino acids. In DNA form, the CDR3 reads TGTGCCAGTTCGCACAGGGTGAATCAGCCCCAGCATTTT. This gives the protein CASSHRVNQPQHF.

This clonotype came up many times. This sequence joins TRBV7-2 and TRBJ2-2, with no clear D. Germline values: CDR1 SGHTA, CDR2 FQGNSA. With 3 bases removed from V and 7 bases from J, the gap between germline ends came to 9 bases. The CDR3 has 13 amino acids. CDR3 region: CASSFLRFGELFF. The CDR3 DNA sequence: TGTGCCAGCAGCTTTCTCCGGTTCGGGGAGCTGTTTTTT.

This clonotype was recorded many times. The V gene is TRBV30, the J gene TRBJ2-7; TRBD2 agrees at 11 bases. V was pared by 4 bases and J by 3 bases, with 5 bases of the junction left unmatched. Germline values: CDR1 GTSNPN, CDR2 SVGIG (reference sequence). The CDR3 is 14 residues long. The CDR3 is CAWNLAGGIYEQYF. DNA of the CDR3: TGTGCCTGGAACCTAGCGGGAGGCATCTACGAGCAGTACTTC.

V gene TRBV24-1 combines with J gene TRBJ2-1; possible D gene TRBD1, 5 bases. V was cut by 6 bases and J by 8 bases, with 13 bases left in between. CDR3 length: 13 residues. Germline V gene data show CDR1 as KGHDR and CDR2 as SFDVKD. CDR3 residues: CATSRMIGDEQFF. Written as DNA, the CDR3 is TGTGCCACCAGTAGGATGATAGGGGATGAGCAGTTCTTC.

Ten or more counts support this clonotype. J is TRBJ1-5 and V is TRBV19; D remains unclear. There are 14 residues in the CDR3. Trimming pared 5 bases from V and 2 bases from J, leaving 10 bases between. The V gene's germline CDR1 is LNHDA and CDR2 SQIVND (reference sequence). DNA for the CDR3: TGTGCCAGTAGTCTTGAGGGCCGCAATCAGCCCCAGCATTTT. It specifies CASSLEGRNQPQHF.

V and J are TRBV5-1 and TRBJ2-2; the D gene could be TRBD1 or TRBD2 (5 bases each). V lost 0 bases and J lost 1, with 13 bases in between. Germline loops: CDR1 SGHRS, CDR2 YFSETQ. This CDR3 contains 17 residues. Here the CDR3 reads CASSLEGWGLNTGELFF. CDR3 coding DNA: TGCGCCAGCAGCTTGGAGGGTTGGGGGTTGAACACCGGGGAGCTGTTTTTT.

Notes on this clonotype: Since a far larger clone is one base different, this is likely a read error. The chain recombines TRBV5-4 with TRBJ1-6; perhaps TRBD1 as D (6 bases). Per germline, CDR1 SGHNT and CDR2 YYREEE (reference sequence). CDR3 length equals 19 residues. CDR3 sequence (DNA): TGCGCCAGCAGCCAGTCCCTTAGGGGACATAGCCCCTATAATTCACCCCTCCACTTT. Translated: CASSQSLRGHSPYNSPLHF.

This clonotype was seen ten or more times. The chain carries TRBV28 and TRBJ2-7; TRBD2 aligns across 10 bases. The germline V gene has CDR1 MDHEN and CDR2 SYDVKM. This CDR3 is built from 15 residues. With V trimmed by 4 bases and J by 5 bases, 8 bases remained unmatched. In DNA, the CDR3 is TGTGCCAGCAGTTCTAGCGGGAGTAAATTTAACGAGCAGTACTTC. Translation: CASSSSGSKFNEQYF.

This clonotype was observed at least ten times. The chain has TRBV20-1 and TRBJ2-7; no clear D. This CDR3 spans 15 amino acids. Trimming pared 0 bases from V and 0 bases from J, leaving 12 bases between. From germline, CDR1 is DFQATT and CDR2 SNEGSKA (reference sequence). Here the CDR3 DNA reads TGCAGTGCTAGAGATCCGCGCAGGAGCTCCTACGAGCAGTACTTC. As protein: CSARDPRRSSYEQYF.